This record concerns one T cell receptor beta chain sequence. What it binds is not known. The data stem from a study of identical twins. Trimming cost V 3 bases and J 7 bases, with 12 bases left between them. Germline V gene data show CDR1 as DFQATT and CDR2 as SNEGSKA (reference sequence). CDR3 length equals 13 residues. Whole-study results and caveats: Fewer insertions characterized abundant cord blood beta clonotypes, whereas memory repertoires showed none.

Using its own MiXCR run on the 5' RACE reads, TCRdb lists one record per CDR3 protein. The sample records 410,000 or so distinct CDR3 sequences, about 18% being singletons. Material: naive T cells sorted from blood. The genes are TRBV20-1 and TRBJ2-2; weak D call: TRBD2 (6 bases). The TCR sequence derives from a man aged 50 or older in good health. The CDR3 loop reads CSASRRVGGELFF. The CDR3 DNA sequence: TGCAGTGCTAGTAGGAGGGTAGGCGGGGAGCTGTTTTTT.